This record covers a single T cell receptor (beta chain). The antigen is unknown. Produced via immunoSEQ multiplex PCR; TCRdb's table is partial and in-frame only. The data contain more than 35,000 clones, 78% of them singletons. The data were taken from a study of memory CD4+ T cells and cytomegalovirus serostatus. Study background: Donors were healthy Belgian adults, several CMV seropositive and approximately 23 seronegative. Findings of the study overall: Each of 65 to 75 CMV-associated TCRbeta sequences occurred in one to five individuals. Median bootstrapped AUC for CMV status was just over 0.94 originally, 0.75 to 0.91 US-trained. The CMV-associated TCR signature appears largely within the CD4+ memory repertoire.

The sort gate was single viable CD3+CD4+CD8-CD45RO+ cells for memory CD4+ T cells. The V end lost 5 bases, the J end lost 9 bases, and 29 bases lay between the germline ends. The CDR3 extends over 19 amino acids. The V gene's germline CDR1 is SGHTA and CDR2 FQGNSA. The receptor was isolated from an adult in good health and CMV-seronegative. This sequence joins TRBV7-2 and TRBJ1-6; unclear D gene. Sequenced material: memory CD4+ T cells from blood. CDR3 nucleotides: TGTGCCAGCAGCCCTCGAAGAAGCGGCCGGGGTCCCTACGGTTCACCCCTCCACTTT. It is translated as CASSPRRSGRGPYGSPLHF.